This TCR beta chain originates from a study of CD8 T cells in Susac syndrome. Random hexamers primed reverse transcription of about 0.45 to 1 ug RNA. An immunoSEQ multiplex PCR amplified TCR beta CDR3 over 54 Vbeta and 13 Jbeta. A single record per CDR3 protein comes from TCRdb applying MiXCR to the immunoSEQ multiplex PCR reads. Of tens of thousands of distinct CDR3 sequences listed, roughly 96% are singletons. This CDR3 has 12 residues. Germline V CDR1 and CDR2: SGDLS, YYNGEE. V was pared by 3 bases and J by 5 bases, with 7 bases between. This clonotype was obtained from a human donor with Susac syndrome. The sequenced sample consisted of CD8+ T cells from PBMCs. This sequence joins TRBV9 and TRBJ2-3; no definite D call. CDR3: CASSGDGDTQYF. The CDR3 DNA follows: TGTGCCAGCAGCGGAGATGGAGATACGCAGTATTTT.